This T cell receptor beta chain is from a study of T cell repertoires in cytomegalovirus infection. On the study more broadly: Indications came from public TCR beta signatures; they pointed to CMV infection and to a matching HLA type. Study outcomes and limitations: Predominance within the ex vivo response was attributable to HLA-C-restricted CMV-specific TCR beta clonotypes. Summed frequency of public TCR beta families distinguished CMV carriers with the relevant HLA.

CDR3 length: 16 residues. Unmatched junction bases numbered 11, after V lost 6 bases and J lost 5 bases. CDR1 is MNHEY, CDR2 SMNVEV, per germline (reference sequence). MiXCR, applied by TCRdb to the reads, yields one record per CDR3 protein. The table lists tens of thousands of distinct CDR3 sequences, approximately 22% of them singletons. This clonotype was found a few times. The target antigen is unknown. The rearrangement links TRBV27 to TRBJ2-7; 12 nucleotides match TRBD2. This sequence was found in a human donor in good health (CMV status not recorded). Some clones in this sample may be carry-over from other donors' samples. Sequences were obtained from PBMCs, sequenced either directly or after in vitro stimulation (not recorded which). The CDR3 DNA reads as TGTGCCAGCAGCTCGGGACGACTAGCGGGAGTGAACGAGCAGTACTTC. Amino acids: CASSSGRLAGVNEQYF.